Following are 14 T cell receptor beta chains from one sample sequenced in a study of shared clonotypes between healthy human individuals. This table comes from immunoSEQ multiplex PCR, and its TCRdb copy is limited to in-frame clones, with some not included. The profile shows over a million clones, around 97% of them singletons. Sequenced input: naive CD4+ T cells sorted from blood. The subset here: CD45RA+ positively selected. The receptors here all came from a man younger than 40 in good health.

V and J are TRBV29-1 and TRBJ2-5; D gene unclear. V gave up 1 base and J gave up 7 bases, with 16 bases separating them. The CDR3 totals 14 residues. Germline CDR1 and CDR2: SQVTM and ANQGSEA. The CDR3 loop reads CSVEGEPIQATQYF. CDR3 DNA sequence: TGCAGCGTTGAAGGAGAACCAATCCAGGCGACCCAGTACTTC.

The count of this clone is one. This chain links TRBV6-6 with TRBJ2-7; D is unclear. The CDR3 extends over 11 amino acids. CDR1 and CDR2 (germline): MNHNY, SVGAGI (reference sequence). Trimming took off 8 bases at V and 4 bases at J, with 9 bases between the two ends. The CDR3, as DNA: TGTGCCAGCGGCGATAATTACGAGCAGTACTTC. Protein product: CASGDNYEQYF.

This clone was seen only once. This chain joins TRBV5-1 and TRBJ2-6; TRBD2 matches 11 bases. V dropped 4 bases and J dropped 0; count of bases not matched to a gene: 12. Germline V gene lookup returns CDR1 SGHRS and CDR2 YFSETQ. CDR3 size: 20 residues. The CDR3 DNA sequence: TGCGCCAGCAGCCACGGGGTAGCGGGAGGGCTTGGCTCTGGGGCCAACGTCCTGACTTTC. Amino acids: CASSHGVAGGLGSGANVLTF.

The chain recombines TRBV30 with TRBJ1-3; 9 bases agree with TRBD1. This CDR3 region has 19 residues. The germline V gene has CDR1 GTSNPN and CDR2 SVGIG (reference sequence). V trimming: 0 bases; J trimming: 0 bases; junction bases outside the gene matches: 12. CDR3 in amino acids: CAWSVTPDRGRLSGNTIYF. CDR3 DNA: TGTGCCTGGAGTGTAACCCCGGACAGGGGTCGCCTCTCTGGAAACACCATATATTTT.

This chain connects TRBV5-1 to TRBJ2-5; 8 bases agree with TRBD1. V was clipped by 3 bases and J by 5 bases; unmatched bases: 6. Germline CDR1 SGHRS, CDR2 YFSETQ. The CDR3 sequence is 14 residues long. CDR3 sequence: CASSSTGVDETQYF. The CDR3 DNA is TGCGCCAGCAGCTCGACAGGGGTGGACGAGACCCAGTACTTC.

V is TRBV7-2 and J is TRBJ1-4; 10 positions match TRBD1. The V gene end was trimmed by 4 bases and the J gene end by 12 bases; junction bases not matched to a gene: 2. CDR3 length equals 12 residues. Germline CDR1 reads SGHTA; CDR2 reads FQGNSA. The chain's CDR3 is CASSWTGGELFF. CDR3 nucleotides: TGTGCCAGCAGCTGGACAGGGGGGGAACTGTTTTTT.

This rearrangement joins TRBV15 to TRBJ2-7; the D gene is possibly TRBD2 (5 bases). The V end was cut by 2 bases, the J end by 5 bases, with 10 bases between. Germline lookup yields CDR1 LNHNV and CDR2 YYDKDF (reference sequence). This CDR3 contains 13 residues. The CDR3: CATSRPPGDEQYF. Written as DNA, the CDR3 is TGTGCCACCAGCAGACCCCCCGGGGACGAGCAGTACTTC.

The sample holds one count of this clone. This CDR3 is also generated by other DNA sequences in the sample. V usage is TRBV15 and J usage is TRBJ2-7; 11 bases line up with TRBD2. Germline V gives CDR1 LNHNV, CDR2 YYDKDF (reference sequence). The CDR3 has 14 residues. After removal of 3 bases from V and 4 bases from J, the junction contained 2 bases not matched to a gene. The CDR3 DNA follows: TGTGCCACCAGCAGCACTAGCGGGAGTTACGAGCAGTACTTC. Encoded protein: CATSSTSGSYEQYF.

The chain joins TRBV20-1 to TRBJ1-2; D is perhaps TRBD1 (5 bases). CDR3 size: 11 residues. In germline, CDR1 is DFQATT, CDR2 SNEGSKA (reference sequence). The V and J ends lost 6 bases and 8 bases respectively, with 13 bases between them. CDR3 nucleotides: TGCAGTGCCAAGGGCCAGGGCGGCTACACCTTC. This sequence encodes CSAKGQGGYTF.

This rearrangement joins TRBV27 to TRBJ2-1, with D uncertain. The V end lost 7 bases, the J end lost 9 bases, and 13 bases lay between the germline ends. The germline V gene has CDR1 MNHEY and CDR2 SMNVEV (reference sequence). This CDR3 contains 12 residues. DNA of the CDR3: TGTGCCAGCATTACCTCTGCTCGTGAGCAGTTCTTC. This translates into CASITSAREQFF.

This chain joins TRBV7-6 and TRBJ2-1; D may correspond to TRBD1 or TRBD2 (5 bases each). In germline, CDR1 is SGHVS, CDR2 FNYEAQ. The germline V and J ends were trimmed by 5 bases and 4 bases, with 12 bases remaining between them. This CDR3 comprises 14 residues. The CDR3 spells CASSLDSGYNEQFF. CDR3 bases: TGTGCCAGCAGCCTCGACAGCGGTTACAATGAGCAGTTCTTC. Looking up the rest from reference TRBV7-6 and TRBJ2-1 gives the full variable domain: GAGVSQSPRYKVTKRGQDVALRCDPISGHVSLYWYRQALGQGPEFLTYFNYEAQQDKSGLPNDRFSAERPEGSISTLTIQRTEQRDSAMYRCASSLDSGYNEQFFGPGTRLTVL.

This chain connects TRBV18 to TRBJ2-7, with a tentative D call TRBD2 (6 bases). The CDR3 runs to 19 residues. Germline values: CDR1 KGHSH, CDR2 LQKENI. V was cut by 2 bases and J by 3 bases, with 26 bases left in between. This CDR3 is CASSPSPGTQKFAIYEQYF. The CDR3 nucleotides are TGTGCCAGCTCACCATCCCCCGGGACTCAGAAATTCGCAATCTACGAGCAGTACTTC.

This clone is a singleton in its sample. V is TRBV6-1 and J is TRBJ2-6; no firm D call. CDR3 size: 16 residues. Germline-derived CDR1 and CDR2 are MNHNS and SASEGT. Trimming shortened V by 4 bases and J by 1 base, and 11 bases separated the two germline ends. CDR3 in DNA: TGTGCCAGCAGTGCGGAGAAACGGTCTGGGGCCAACGTCCTGACTTTC. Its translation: CASSAEKRSGANVLTF.

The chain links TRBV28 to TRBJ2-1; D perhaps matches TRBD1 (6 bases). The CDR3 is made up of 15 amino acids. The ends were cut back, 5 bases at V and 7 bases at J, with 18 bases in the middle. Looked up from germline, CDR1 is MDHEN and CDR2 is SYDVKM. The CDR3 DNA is TGTGCCAGCAGTAGTCGCCGGACAGTCGTAAATGAGCAGTTCTTC. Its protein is CASSSRRTVVNEQFF.